What follows are 17 T cell receptor beta chains derived from one specimen sequenced in a study of CD8+ T cells in alopecia areata. RNA was extracted and reverse transcribed into cDNA as the sequencing template. Clones were read by immunoSEQ multiplex PCR, and TCRdb kept only the in-frame ones, dropping some. This sample has roughly 110,000 clones, with around 83% found just once. Treatment noted: oral pan-JAK inhibitor, 5-10 mg twice daily. The material sequenced was CD8+ T cells sorted from blood, taken at week 24, from a patient treated with tofacitinib. Receptors were obtained from a human donor with alopecia areata.

This clone was recorded once. The chain combines TRBV19 with TRBJ2-7; TRBD1 matches at 8 bases. The CDR3 loop spans 16 amino acids. Losses at the gene ends were 6 bases for V and 5 bases for J; bases not matched to a gene: 15. Germline CDR1 reads LNHDA; CDR2 reads SQIVND (reference sequence). This CDR3 is CASSPLLTGASDEQYF. CDR3 nucleotides: TGTGCCAGTAGCCCCCTATTGACAGGGGCGTCGGACGAGCAGTACTTC.

The chain joins TRBV27 to TRBJ1-1; the D gene is possibly TRBD1 (5 bases). The CDR3 is 14 amino acids. Trimming left V 4 bases short and J 4 bases short, with 13 bases between. Germline CDR1 reads MNHEY; CDR2 reads SMNVEV (reference sequence). The CDR3 loop is CASSYVGGGTEAFF. The CDR3 DNA reads TGTGCCAGCAGTTACGTTGGGGGTGGCACTGAAGCTTTCTTT.

This chain links TRBV18 with TRBJ1-1; TRBD1 is a possible D gene (5 bases). This CDR3 has 15 residues. CDR1 is KGHSH and CDR2 is LQKENI in the germline V gene. V lost 3 bases and J lost 5, with 16 bases in between. The chain's CDR3 is CASSPTGLVGTEAFF. The CDR3, as DNA: TGTGCCAGCTCACCTACGGGACTCGTGGGGACTGAAGCTTTCTTT.

V gene TRBV5-5 combines with J gene TRBJ2-1; maybe TRBD2 (5 bases). Looked up from germline, CDR1 is SGHKS and CDR2 is YYEKEE (reference sequence). The CDR3 sequence is 13 residues long. With 2 bases removed from V and 9 bases from J, the gap between germline ends came to 12 bases. This chain's CDR3 is CASSFGVSGEQFF. CDR3 coding DNA: TGTGCCAGCAGCTTCGGGGTCTCGGGTGAGCAGTTCTTC. Full variable domain (outside the CDR3, taken from reference TRBV5-5 and TRBJ2-1): DAGVTQSPTHLIKTRGQQVTLRCSPISGHKSVSWYQQVLGQGPQFIFQYYEKEERGRGNFPDRFSARQFPNYSSELNVNALLLGDSALYLCASSFGVSGEQFFGPGTRLTVL.

J is TRBJ2-7 and V is TRBV7-9; D not certain. CDR3 size: 13 residues. Germline CDR1 and CDR2: SEHNR and FQNEAQ (reference sequence). V was clipped by 2 bases and J by 3 bases, with 8 bases between them. CDR3 residues: CASSLSANYEQYF. For the CDR3, the DNA is TGTGCCAGCAGCTTATCAGCTAACTACGAGCAGTACTTC.

This clone came up a few times. In nucleotides, the CDR3 is TGTGCCAGCAGTTTAGCCGGGACTAGTGGGTTCAATGAGCAGTTCTTC. Its translation: CASSLAGTSGFNEQFF. The chain carries TRBV27 and TRBJ2-1; TRBD2 matches 8 bases. The CDR3 length is 16 residues. The trim removed 2 bases at V and 6 bases at J, leaving 9 bases unmatched. The V gene's germline CDR1 is MNHEY and CDR2 SMNVEV (reference sequence).

The J gene is TRBJ2-7, the V gene TRBV7-9; D may match TRBD1 or TRBD2 (6 bases each). Germline-derived CDR1 and CDR2 are SEHNR and FQNEAQ (reference sequence). Trimming stripped 5 bases from V and 2 bases from J, with 16 bases between. The CDR3 consists of 15 residues. The CDR3 region is CASSSPRGPAYEQYF. The CDR3 DNA follows: TGTGCCAGCAGCAGTCCACGGGGGCCCGCCTACGAGCAGTACTTC.

The chain links TRBV5-1 to TRBJ2-7; 7 bases are a match to TRBD1. With V trimmed by 4 bases and J by 3 bases, 10 bases remained unmatched. Germline V gives CDR1 SGHRS, CDR2 YFSETQ. The CDR3 sequence is 15 residues long. CDR3: CASSPGTAKGYEQYF. For the CDR3, the DNA is TGCGCCAGCAGCCCAGGGACAGCTAAGGGCTACGAGCAGTACTTC. The entire variable domain, with the rest obtained from reference TRBV5-1 and TRBJ2-7, is as follows: KAGVTQTPRYLIKTRGQQVTLSCSPISGHRSVSWYQQTPGQGLQFLFEYFSETQRNKGNFPGRFSGRQFSNSRSEMNVSTLELGDSALYLCASSPGTAKGYEQYFGPGTRLTVT.

The chain couples TRBV5-6 to TRBJ1-4; D gene uncertain. Per germline, CDR1 SGHDT and CDR2 YYEEEE. This CDR3 comprises 15 residues. Trimming stripped 4 bases from V and 6 bases from J, with 16 bases between. CDR3 sequence: CASSRTTETDEKLFF. The DNA of the CDR3 is TGTGCCAGCAGCCGCACGACCGAAACGGATGAAAAACTGTTTTTT.

The J gene is TRBJ2-6, the V gene TRBV4-1, with D unclear. Germline lookup yields CDR1 MGHRA and CDR2 YSYEKL. The CDR3 sequence is 13 residues long. Trimming took off 2 bases at V and 4 bases at J, with 3 bases between the two ends. The CDR3 sequence: CASSQSGANVLTF. CDR3 bases: TGCGCCAGCAGCCAATCCGGGGCCAACGTCCTGACTTTC.

This clone was picked up one time. The gene calls are TRBV19 and TRBJ2-1, with D uncertain. This CDR3 has 12 residues. CDR1 is LNHDA and CDR2 is SQIVND in the germline V gene (reference sequence). Trimming pared 3 bases from V and 4 bases from J, leaving 4 bases between. Here the CDR3 reads CASSIRYNEQFF. The CDR3, as DNA: TGTGCCAGTAGTATCAGGTACAATGAGCAGTTCTTC. Drawing the rest from reference TRBV19 and TRBJ2-1, the complete variable domain is DGGITQSPKYLFRKEGQNVTLSCEQNLNHDAMYWYRQDPGQGLRLIYYSQIVNDFQKGDIAEGYSVSREKKESFPLTVTSAQKNPTAFYLCASSIRYNEQFFGPGTRLTVL.

The V gene is TRBV5-6, the J gene TRBJ2-5; tentative D call: TRBD1 (5 bases). V was clipped by 0 bases and J by 2 bases, with 5 bases between them. The CDR3 covers 13 residues. CDR1 and CDR2 (germline): SGHDT, YYEEEE. The CDR3 region has the DNA TGTGCCAGCAGCTTGGGACAGCAAGAGACCCAGTACTTC. Protein: CASSLGQQETQYF.

The rearrangement joins TRBV19 to TRBJ2-1; a possible D gene is TRBD2 (5 bases). The CDR3 is 16 amino acids. Trimming took off 3 bases at V and 0 bases at J, with 12 bases between the two ends. The germline CDR1 and CDR2 sequences are LNHDA and SQIVND (reference sequence). The CDR3 bases are TGTGCCAGTAGTATTAGTAGCGTCTCCTCCTACAATGAGCAGTTCTTC. It specifies CASSISSVSSYNEQFF.

V gene TRBV6-1 combines with J gene TRBJ2-7; D unclear. Germline V lookup: CDR1 MNHNS, CDR2 SASEGT. This CDR3 is 11 amino acids long. The germline V and J ends were trimmed by 4 bases and 6 bases, with 7 bases remaining between them. CDR3 DNA sequence: TGTGCCAGCAGTGCCCTCGGCGAGCAGTACTTC. Its translation is CASSALGEQYF.

The J gene is TRBJ2-1, the V gene TRBV30; the match to TRBD2 covers 12 bases. CDR1 is GTSNPN, CDR2 SVGIG, per germline (reference sequence). Trimming removed 0 bases from V and 0 bases from J; junction bases left unmatched: 6. The CDR3 is made up of 18 amino acids. CDR3 amino acids: CAWSVSLAGGLSYNEQFF. CDR3 nucleotide sequence: TGTGCCTGGAGTGTATCACTAGCGGGGGGTCTCTCCTACAATGAGCAGTTCTTC.

The J gene is TRBJ1-4, the V gene TRBV13, with D possibly matching TRBD1 (6 bases). The CDR3 covers 15 residues. Looked up from germline, CDR1 is PRHDT and CDR2 is FYEKMQ (reference sequence). V was trimmed by 5 bases and J by 6 bases, leaving 16 bases between them. The CDR3 DNA sequence: TGTGCCAGCAGCCATAGGGGGTTGGAGGATGAAAAACTGTTTTTT. Its protein product is CASSHRGLEDEKLFF.

V is TRBV27 and J is TRBJ2-7, with 11 bases identical to TRBD1. CDR3 length: 16 amino acids. The V and J ends lost 0 bases and 4 bases, in that order; junction bases with no gene match: 5. From germline, CDR1 is MNHEY and CDR2 SMNVEV (reference sequence). Here the CDR3 reads CASSLSGTGGGYEQYF. The CDR3 DNA sequence: TGTGCCAGCAGTTTATCGGGGACAGGGGGTGGGTACGAGCAGTACTTC.